A single sample is the source of the 19 T cell receptor beta chains below, sequenced in a study of response to subunit inactivated influenza vaccine. Each CDR3 protein gets one entry after TCRdb re-called the RT-PCR reads with MiXCR. The sample has roughly 540,000 distinct CDR3 sequences, 20% to 25% seen once. These same data were also listed under a study on T cells expressing NK-cell markers. As that report states: 5'RACE template switching with UMIs produced the TCR beta cDNA.

Here the sequenced sample was CD4+ T cells sorted from PBMCs, taken less than 13 days after vaccination. These receptors were obtained from a man between 50 and 59 years old who received an inactivated influenza vaccine.

This clonotype was seen only a few times. The chain joins TRBV6-2 or TRBV6-3 to TRBJ2-7; TRBD1 is a possible D gene (6 bases). Germline values: CDR1 MNHEY, CDR2 SVGEGT. This CDR3 is built from 15 residues. V lost 2 bases, J lost 3 bases, and 14 bases lay in between. CDR3 bases: TGTGCCAGCAGTTACCCTGACAGGCACCGCTACGAGCAGTACTTC. Residues: CASSYPDRHRYEQYF.

Only a few counts were recorded for this clonotype. The gene calls are TRBV12-3 or TRBV12-4 and TRBJ1-1; D is ambiguous. CDR3 size: 14 residues. V dropped 3 bases and J dropped 7 bases, with 15 bases sitting between them. The CDR3 nucleotides are TGTGCCAGCAGTTTTGAGAAGGAGAGAAATGAAGCTTTCTTT. Amino acid sequence: CASSFEKERNEAFF.

The chain uses TRBV20-1 and TRBJ2-1, with TRBD2 identical over 16 bases. CDR1 is DFQATT, CDR2 SNEGSKA, per germline (reference sequence). The CDR3 totals 13 residues. Unmatched junction bases numbered 2, after V lost 6 bases and J lost 9 bases. The DNA for the CDR3 is TGCAGTGCCGGGACTAGCGGGAGGGGTGAGCAGTTCTTC. Its translation is CSAGTSGRGEQFF.

This chain joins TRBV7-6 and TRBJ2-7; 8 bases fit TRBD2. CDR3 size: 17 residues. Germline CDR1 is SGHVS and CDR2 is FNYEAQ. The trim removed 1 base at V and 7 bases at J, leaving 15 bases unmatched. The DNA for the CDR3 is TGTGCCAGCAGCTTAGGGTGGGCGGGGGGCCCTCTAATGGAGCAGTACTTC. It codes for CASSLGWAGGPLMEQYF.

This clonotype was observed a handful of times. This sequence joins TRBV11-2 and TRBJ2-7, with D possibly being TRBD2 (7 bases). Trimming shortened V by 10 bases and J by 7 bases, and 26 bases separated the two germline ends. The germline gives CDR1 SGHAT, CDR2 FQNNGV. There are 15 residues in the CDR3. CDR3 in DNA: TGTGCCACCACCCAAAATGGGGGGGGGCGTAGGGAGCAGTACTTC. Translating it yields CATTQNGGGRREQYF.

The chain has TRBV12-3 or TRBV12-4 and TRBJ2-1, with D maybe TRBD2 (6 bases). Trimming removed 5 bases at V and 5 bases at J, with 16 bases between. The CDR3 has 15 residues. DNA for the CDR3: TGTGCCAGCAGTATAATGTTGGCGGGGCACAATGAGCAGTTCTTC. This translates into CASSIMLAGHNEQFF.

This clonotype was recorded a few times. The V and J genes are TRBV10-3 and TRBJ2-1; 11 bases line up with TRBD2. Germline trimming cut 2 bases from V and 8 bases from J; bases unmatched to any gene: 5. This CDR3 has 15 residues. CDR1 ENHRY and CDR2 SYGVKD come from the germline V gene. The CDR3 nucleotides are TGTGCCATCAGTGAGCAGGCTAGCGGGAGGTATGAGCAGTTCTTC. Its protein product is CAISEQASGRYEQFF.

The chain has TRBV30 and TRBJ2-1; 7 bases map to TRBD2. CDR3 size: 13 residues. V lost 0 bases to trimming and J lost 9 bases; unmatched junction nucleotides: 5. Germline loops: CDR1 GTSNPN, CDR2 SVGIG (reference sequence). Written as DNA, the CDR3 is TGTGCCTGGAGTGTTGGGGGAGGGTCTGAGCAGTTCTTC. This encodes CAWSVGGGSEQFF.

This clonotype was seen more than once but under ten times. This chain uses TRBV10-3 with TRBJ2-1; no clear D. The CDR3 loop spans 11 amino acids. Germline V lookup: CDR1 ENHRY, CDR2 SYGVKD. V lost 2 bases and J lost 7, with 3 bases in between. This chain's CDR3 is CAISELNEQFF. The CDR3 bases are TGTGCCATCAGTGAGCTAAATGAGCAGTTCTTC.

The chain uses TRBV6-5 and TRBJ2-2; D could derive from TRBD1 or TRBD2 (5 bases each). Germline V lookup: CDR1 MNHEY, CDR2 SVGAGI. V was pared by 7 bases and J by 6 bases, with 15 bases between. The CDR3 is 14 amino acids. The CDR3 region is CASMLQGRAGELFF. In nucleotides, the CDR3 is TGTGCCAGCATGTTGCAGGGACGCGCCGGGGAGCTGTTTTTT.

This clonotype occurred a few times. The gene calls are TRBV20-1 and TRBJ1-2; 7 bases map to TRBD1. Germline V gene sequence: CDR1 DFQATT, CDR2 SNEGSKA (reference sequence). The CDR3 covers 14 residues. Losses at the gene ends were 3 bases for V and 1 base for J; bases not matched to a gene: 5. CDR3 coding DNA: TGCAGTGCTAGGGTCTGGGACAGTAACTATGGCTACACCTTC. Protein: CSARVWDSNYGYTF.

This clonotype was counted between two and nine times. J is TRBJ2-1 and V is TRBV12-5; the D is unclear. The CDR3 is 12 amino acids. The V end was cut by 6 bases, the J end by 5 bases, with 8 bases between. From germline, CDR1 is LGHNT and CDR2 FRNRAP. The CDR3 bases are TGTGCTAGTGGGAATCCTAACAATGAGCAGTTCTTC. Translating gives CASGNPNNEQFF. Combining the CDR3 with reference TRBV12-5 and TRBJ2-1 gives the whole variable domain DARVTQTPRHKVTEMGQEVTMRCQPILGHNTVFWYRQTMMQGLELLAYFRNRAPLDDSGMPKDRFSAEMPDATLATLKIQPSEPRDSAVYFCASGNPNNEQFFGPGTRLTVL.

The chain combines TRBV15 with TRBJ2-3; D is perhaps TRBD2 (7 bases). Germline CDR1 is LNHNV and CDR2 is YYDKDF (reference sequence). Trimming removed 5 bases at V and 1 base at J, with 16 bases between. This CDR3 comprises 16 residues. CDR3 DNA sequence: TGTGCCACCAGCTCCCGACTAGCAGGGGGCACAGATACGCAGTATTTT. Amino acid sequence: CATSSRLAGGTDTQYF.

This clonotype was observed a handful of times. The rearrangement joins TRBV5-1 to TRBJ2-3; the match to TRBD1 covers 9 bases. Trimming at V came to 3 bases and at J to 5 bases, leaving 7 bases not matched to a gene. CDR1 SGHRS and CDR2 YFSETQ come from the germline V gene. The CDR3 runs to 15 residues. The CDR3 DNA is TGCGCCAGCAGCTCAACAGGGGGCTTGGTAGATACGCAGTATTTT. Translating it yields CASSSTGGLVDTQYF.

A few counts support this clonotype. The chain recombines TRBV5-1 with TRBJ2-6, with D tentatively TRBD1 (5 bases). The germline V gene encodes CDR1 SGHRS and CDR2 YFSETQ. V was pared by 4 bases and J by 2 bases, with 10 bases between. The CDR3 is 15 residues long. The CDR3 region is CASSQQGPGANVLTF. The CDR3 DNA reads as TGCGCCAGCAGCCAGCAGGGTCCTGGGGCCAACGTCCTGACTTTC.

This clonotype was seen only a few times. The chain uses TRBV7-2 and TRBJ2-7, with D uncertain. Germline CDR1 and CDR2: SGHTA and FQGNSA. V dropped 5 bases and J dropped 6 bases, with 20 bases sitting between them. The CDR3 spans 15 residues. The CDR3 reads CASSLEWGYNSEQYF. The DNA of the CDR3 is TGTGCCAGCAGCCTAGAGTGGGGTTATAACAGCGAGCAGTACTTC.

This clonotype was seen repeatedly, ten times or more. The chain joins TRBV5-6 to TRBJ2-7; 9 bases agree with TRBD1. The junction had 4 bases not matched to a gene; V was cut back by 0 bases and J by 3 bases. From germline, CDR1 is SGHDT and CDR2 YYEEEE. CDR3 length equals 15 residues. CDR3 amino acids: CASSLVQGAIYEQYF. The DNA for the CDR3 is TGTGCCAGCAGCTTGGTACAGGGGGCTATCTACGAGCAGTACTTC. Drawing the rest from reference TRBV5-6 and TRBJ2-7, the complete variable domain is DAGVTQSPTHLIKTRGQQVTLRCSPKSGHDTVSWYQQALGQGPQFIFQYYEEEERQRGNFPDRFSGHQFPNYSSELNVNALLLGDSALYLCASSLVQGAIYEQYFGPGTRLTVT.

There are a few counts of this clonotype. The V gene is TRBV9, the J gene TRBJ2-7; 9 bases fit TRBD2. Germline CDR1 is SGDLS and CDR2 is YYNGEE. The CDR3 sequence is 16 residues long. V shed 4 bases, J shed 4 bases, and the junction held 12 bases outside the gene matches. The CDR3 loop is CASSYAGREGPYEQYF. The CDR3 DNA reads as TGTGCCAGCAGCTATGCAGGGCGGGAGGGCCCTTACGAGCAGTACTTC.

V usage is TRBV12-3 or TRBV12-4 and J usage is TRBJ2-5; 8 bases match TRBD1. With 0 bases clipped from V and 3 bases from J, the junction kept 3 bases outside the gene matches. The CDR3 extends over 15 amino acids. CDR3 loop: CASSLAGQAKETQYF. The CDR3 nucleotides are TGTGCCAGCAGTTTAGCGGGACAGGCGAAAGAGACCCAGTACTTC.